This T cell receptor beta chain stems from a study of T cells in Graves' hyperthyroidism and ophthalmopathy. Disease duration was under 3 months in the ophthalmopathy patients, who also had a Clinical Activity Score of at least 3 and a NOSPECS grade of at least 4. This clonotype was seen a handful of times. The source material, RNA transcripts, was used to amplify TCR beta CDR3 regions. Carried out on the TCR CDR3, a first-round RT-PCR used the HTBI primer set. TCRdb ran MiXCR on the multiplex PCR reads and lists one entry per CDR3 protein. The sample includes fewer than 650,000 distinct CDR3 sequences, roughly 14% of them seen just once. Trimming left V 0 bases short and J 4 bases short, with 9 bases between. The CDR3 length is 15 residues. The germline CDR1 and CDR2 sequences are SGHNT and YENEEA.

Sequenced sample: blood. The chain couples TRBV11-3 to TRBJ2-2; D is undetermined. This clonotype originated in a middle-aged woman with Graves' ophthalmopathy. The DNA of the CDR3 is TGTGCCAGCAGCTTAGATCCGGAGTCCACCGGGGAGCTGTTTTTT. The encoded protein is CASSLDPESTGELFF.